These T cell receptor beta chains were read from a single sample in a study of identical twins. TCRdb re-called the 5' RACE reads through MiXCR, storing one row per CDR3 protein. The sample holds 1.5 million to 2 million distinct CDR3 sequences; around a third are singletons and the top ten take 0.25% to 0.3%. The sequenced sample was cord blood. The receptors come from a newborn girl in good health. CDR3s include the opening cysteine and the closing phenylalanine or tryptophan.

J gene,V gene,CDR3 protein
TRBJ2-3,TRBV27,CASSFRSGGRADTQYF
TRBJ1-2,TRBV29-1,CSAPGQDDGYTF
TRBJ2-7,TRBV20-1,CSARGPGLAGGLFPYDYEQYF
TRBJ2-1,TRBV5-5,CASSYKIAGGRNEQFF
TRBJ2-7,TRBV4-2,CASSQDRLPLVYEQYF
TRBJ2-3,TRBV25-1,CASSEPPRGGTDTQYF
TRBJ1-6,TRBV2,CASSEAPAYNSPLHF
TRBJ2-1,TRBV27,CASRSLRQGYNEQFF
TRBJ2-7,TRBV12-3/TRBV12-4,CASSLGSRRYEQYF
TRBJ2-3,TRBV6-1,CASRKLGDTGLAGGTDTQYF
TRBJ2-1,TRBV25-1,CASTNRSPRSSYNEQFF
TRBJ2-4,TRBV12-3/TRBV12-4,CASSFNFYNEQYF
TRBJ2-7,TRBV7-9,CASSATEQYF
TRBJ1-1,TRBV12-5,CASGFDTEAFF
TRBJ1-2,TRBV6-6,CASNGGGGYTF
TRBJ2-7,TRBV3-1,CASSQKGIHEQYF
TRBJ2-7,TRBV20-1,CSARDKRAVYEQYF